Presented here are 21 T cell receptor beta chains from one specimen sequenced in a study of cytomegalovirus exposure and HLA in healthy donors. PCR used 60 Vbeta primers and 13 Jbeta primers. Clones were sequenced by immunoSEQ multiplex PCR, and TCRdb holds only the in-frame ones, with some missing. This sample carries around 65,000 clones, roughly two thirds of them seen once, and the ten largest clones take 17%. Material for sequencing was PBMCs. Every receptor here comes from a man in his forties or fifties in good health and CMV-seropositive.

This CDR3 is CASGANYGYTF. For the CDR3, the DNA is TGTGCCAGCGGGGCGAACTATGGCTACACCTTC. V and J are TRBV27 and TRBJ1-2, with D possibly TRBD1 on 5 matching bases. Germline V gives CDR1 MNHEY, CDR2 SMNVEV (reference sequence). Trimming removed 8 bases at V and 2 bases at J, with 6 bases between. There are 11 residues in the CDR3.

This clone was detected only a few times. This chain's CDR3 is CASRGYTNTEAFF. In DNA form, the CDR3 reads TGTGCCAGCCGCGGATATACGAACACTGAAGCTTTCTTT. This sequence joins TRBV11-2 and TRBJ1-1; D remains unclear. CDR1 and CDR2 (germline): SGHAT, FQNNGV. The CDR3 has 13 residues. V was cut by 8 bases and J by 1 base, with 11 bases left in between.

This clone was detected only once. This rearrangement joins TRBV27 to TRBJ2-1; 7 bases line up with TRBD1. The CDR3 loop spans 13 amino acids. The germline V gene has CDR1 MNHEY and CDR2 SMNVEV (reference sequence). V lost 2 bases to trimming and J lost 12 bases; unmatched junction nucleotides: 7. CDR3 bases: TGTGCCAGCAGTTTAACAGACAGGGCCAGGCAGTTCTTC. Protein sequence: CASSLTDRARQFF.

The CDR3 DNA reads TGTGCCAGCAGCCCCCGACCTAGCGGGAGGGGATCGTACGAGCAGTACTTC. Protein sequence: CASSPRPSGRGSYEQYF. J is TRBJ2-7 and V is TRBV9; 12 bases fit TRBD2. This CDR3 is 17 amino acids long. V was clipped by 4 bases and J by 4 bases; unmatched bases: 12. CDR1 SGDLS and CDR2 YYNGEE come from the germline V gene.

The count of this clone is one. The chain links TRBV11-3 to TRBJ2-3; 9 nucleotides match TRBD1. There are 17 residues in the CDR3. In germline, CDR1 is SGHNT, CDR2 YENEEA. The V gene end was trimmed by 4 bases and the J gene end by 2 bases; junction bases not matched to a gene: 10. The CDR3: CASSSVTGTGHTDTQYF. The CDR3 DNA sequence: TGTGCCAGCAGCTCAGTAACCGGGACAGGGCACACAGATACGCAGTATTTT.

The rearrangement uses TRBV2 and TRBJ2-3, with 15 bases that match TRBD2. CDR1 is SNHLY, CDR2 FYNNEI, per germline. This CDR3 region has 16 residues. J gave up 6 bases and V 2 bases, and 3 bases lay outside the gene matches. CDR3 residues: CASSEWTSGGEDTQYF. CDR3 nucleotides: TGTGCCAGCAGTGAATGGACTAGCGGGGGGGAGGATACGCAGTATTTT. The variable domain in full, completed from reference TRBV2 and TRBJ2-3, reads EPEVTQTPSHQVTQMGQEVILRCVPISNHLYFYWYRQILGQKVEFLVSFYNNEISEKSEIFDDQFSVERPDGSNFTLKIRSTKLEDSAMYFCASSEWTSGGEDTQYFGPGTRLTVL.

The table lists this clone with a few counts. The V call is TRBV7-8, the J call TRBJ2-7, with a weak D call TRBD1 (6 bases). Trimming left V 6 bases short and J 3 bases short, with 9 bases between. The CDR3 is 12 amino acids. In germline, CDR1 is SGHVS, CDR2 FQNEAQ. CDR3 residues: CASSSQGYEQYF. CDR3 sequence (DNA): TGTGCCAGCAGTTCACAGGGCTACGAGCAGTACTTC.

The chain employs TRBV6-1 and TRBJ2-3; D is perhaps TRBD2 (8 bases). The CDR3 has 15 amino acids. Germline-derived CDR1 and CDR2 are MNHNS and SASEGT. V lost 6 bases and J 6 bases, leaving 19 bases between the germline ends. CDR3 amino acids: CASREGAGGRDTQYF. CDR3 coding DNA: TGTGCCAGCAGGGAGGGGGCGGGGGGCCGGGATACGCAGTATTTT.

This chain joins TRBV7-2 and TRBJ2-3; 12 bases fit TRBD2. Trimming at V came to 3 bases and at J to 2 bases, leaving 3 bases not matched to a gene. The CDR3 totals 16 residues. Germline V CDR1 and CDR2: SGHTA, FQGNSA. The CDR3 DNA reads as TGTGCCAGCAGCTTGGGGACTAGCGGGTTCACAGATACGCAGTATTTT. Translation gives CASSLGTSGFTDTQYF.

V gene TRBV29-1 combines with J gene TRBJ2-5, with 11 bases identical to TRBD2. The germline CDR1 and CDR2 sequences are SQVTM and ANQGSEA. The CDR3 totals 13 residues. CDR3 in DNA: TGCAGTTGTAGCGGGAGGGGAGAAGAGACCCAGTACTTC. It translates to CSCSGRGEETQYF.

The chain is built from TRBV19 and TRBJ2-1; D is possibly TRBD2 (6 bases). The CDR3 spans 14 residues. V lost 4 bases to trimming and J lost 8 bases, with 15 bases between them. CDR1 LNHDA and CDR2 SQIVND come from the germline V gene (reference sequence). CDR3 nucleotide sequence: TGTGCCAGTAGTAGGCTAGCGAGGAGCGATGAGCAGTTCTTC. Translated, it gives CASSRLARSDEQFF.

The chain uses TRBV21-1 and TRBJ2-7; the table names TRBD1, a call not compared with the DNA. TRBV21-1 constitutes a pseudogene. This CDR3 comprises 18 residues. The CDR3 protein is CASTVSAGHRDRNYEQYF. The DNA of the CDR3 is TGTGCCAGCACTGTCTCGGCCGGGCACCGGGACAGGAACTACGAGCAGTACTTC.

The rearrangement links TRBV25-1 to TRBJ2-3, with 9 bases fitting TRBD1. The CDR3 length is 14 residues. Per germline, CDR1 MGHDK and CDR2 SYGVNS. With V trimmed by 4 bases and J by 2 bases, 1 base remained unmatched. The CDR3: CASSGTGDTDTQYF. As DNA, the CDR3 is TGTGCCAGCAGTGGGACAGGGGACACAGATACGCAGTATTTT.

This clone was picked up one time. The chain uses TRBV13 and TRBJ2-1; 7 nucleotides match TRBD1. The CDR3 has 13 residues. V dropped 1 base and J dropped 12; count of bases not matched to a gene: 6. CDR1 and CDR2 (germline): PRHDT, FYEKMQ (reference sequence). The CDR3 reads CASSLDRGARQFF. DNA of the CDR3: TGTGCCAGCAGCTTAGACAGGGGAGCAAGGCAGTTCTTC.

The CDR3 here is CSAGLKNTEAFF. CDR3 bases: TGCAGCGCGGGACTTAAGAACACTGAAGCTTTCTTT. The genes are TRBV29-1 and TRBJ1-1; D may be TRBD1 (5 bases). The V gene lost 7 bases and the J gene lost 1 base, with 10 bases spanning the gap. The CDR3 is 12 residues long. CDR1 and CDR2 from the germline V gene are SQVTM and ANQGSEA. Supplemented by reference TRBV29-1 and TRBJ1-1, the full variable domain reads SAVISQKPSRDICQRGTSLTIQCQVDSQVTMMFWYRQQPGQSLTLIATANQGSEATYESGFVIDKFPISRPNLTFSTLTVSNMSPEDSSIYLCSAGLKNTEAFFGQGTRLTVV.

The chain employs TRBV7-9 and TRBJ2-7; D remains unclear. The CDR3 is 15 residues long. Germline CDR1 SEHNR, CDR2 FQNEAQ (reference sequence). Trimming stripped 1 base from V and 2 bases from J, with 12 bases between. The chain's CDR3 is CASSLGAFPPYEQYF. DNA for the CDR3: TGTGCCAGCAGCTTAGGGGCTTTTCCGCCCTACGAGCAGTACTTC.

This clone was detected only a few times. V usage is TRBV6-5 and J usage is TRBJ2-7; 7 bases map to TRBD2. This CDR3 contains 13 residues. The germline V gene encodes CDR1 MNHEY and CDR2 SVGAGI. Losses at the gene ends were 7 bases for V and 3 bases for J; bases not matched to a gene: 6. Written as DNA, the CDR3 is TGTGCCAGCACCCCTCCGGGGGGCTACGAGCAGTACTTC. This encodes CASTPPGGYEQYF.

This rearrangement joins TRBV27 to TRBJ2-7; D gene uncertain. There are 13 residues in the CDR3. Germline loops: CDR1 MNHEY, CDR2 SMNVEV (reference sequence). Trimming took 4 bases from V and 0 from J, leaving 7 bases between them. Written as DNA, the CDR3 is TGTGCCAGCAGTTCCCCGAGCTCCTACGAGCAGTACTTC. Its translation is CASSSPSSYEQYF.

The V call is TRBV29-1, the J call TRBJ2-7, with D perhaps matching TRBD1 (6 bases). Trimming took 8 bases from V and 2 from J, leaving 19 bases between them. Looked up from germline, CDR1 is SQVTM and CDR2 is ANQGSEA. CDR3 length: 14 residues. CDR3: CSCSSAAGAYEQYF. CDR3 in DNA: TGCAGCTGTTCATCGGCGGCAGGGGCCTACGAGCAGTACTTC.

Comments on this clone: A read error may produce the germline difference seen at one junction end. The chain joins TRBV7-9 to TRBJ2-7; possibly TRBD2 for D (7 bases). In germline, CDR1 is SEHNR, CDR2 FQNEAQ (reference sequence). The CDR3 is made up of 16 amino acids. CDR3 residues: CSSSFWGGTTTYEQYF. CDR3 nucleotide sequence: TGTTCCAGCAGCTTCTGGGGAGGGACAACGACCTACGAGCAGTACTTC.

This chain uses TRBV30 with TRBJ1-4; possible D gene TRBD1, 5 bases. Germline V gene sequence: CDR1 GTSNPN, CDR2 SVGIG (reference sequence). CDR3 size: 14 residues. V shed 1 base and J shed 4 bases, with 10 bases lying between them. The CDR3 sequence is CAWSGWGLNEKLFF. The CDR3 nucleotides read TGTGCCTGGAGTGGCTGGGGCCTTAATGAAAAACTGTTTTTT.